A single sample is the source of the 2 T cell receptor beta chains below, sequenced in a study of blood T cell repertoires in COVID-19. TCRdb's copy holds only in-frame clones and misses some; the assay was immunoSEQ multiplex PCR. Among about 140,000 clones listed, about four fifths were seen once. Material for sequencing was peripheral blood. These receptors were taken from a woman older than 75 in a cohort sampled during active or convalescent COVID-19.

The chain is built from TRBV9 and TRBJ1-3; perhaps TRBD1 as D (6 bases). The CDR3 totals 15 residues. Germline values: CDR1 SGDLS, CDR2 YYNGEE. V gave up 4 bases and J gave up 0 bases, with 11 bases separating them. As DNA, the CDR3 is TGTGCCAGCAGCCCTCAGGACAGCTCTGGAAACACCATATATTTT. This gives the protein CASSPQDSSGNTIYF.

This rearrangement joins TRBV5-4 to TRBJ2-7; 7 bases line up with TRBD2. CDR1 is SGHNT and CDR2 is YYREEE in the germline V gene (reference sequence). The V segment lost 4 bases and the J segment 2 bases; nucleotides outside the gene matches: 9. The CDR3 is made up of 15 amino acids. Here the CDR3 reads CASSRAGAGPYEQYV. CDR3 nucleotide sequence: TGTGCCAGCAGCCGCGCCGGAGCGGGGCCCTACGAGCAGTACGTC.